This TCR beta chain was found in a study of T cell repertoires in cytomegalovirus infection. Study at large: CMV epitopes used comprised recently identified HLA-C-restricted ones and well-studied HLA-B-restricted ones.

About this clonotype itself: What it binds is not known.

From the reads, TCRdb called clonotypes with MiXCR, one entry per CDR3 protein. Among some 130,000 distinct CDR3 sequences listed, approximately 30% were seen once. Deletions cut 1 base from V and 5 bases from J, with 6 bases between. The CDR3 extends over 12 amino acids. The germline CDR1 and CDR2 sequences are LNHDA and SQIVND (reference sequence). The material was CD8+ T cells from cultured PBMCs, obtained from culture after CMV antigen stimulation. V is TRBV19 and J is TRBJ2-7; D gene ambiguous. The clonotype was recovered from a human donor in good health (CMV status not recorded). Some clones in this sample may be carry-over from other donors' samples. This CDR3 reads CASSIGENEQYF. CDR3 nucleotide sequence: TGTGCCAGTAGTATAGGTGAAAACGAGCAGTACTTC. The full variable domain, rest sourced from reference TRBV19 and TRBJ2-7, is DGGITQSPKYLFRKEGQNVTLSCEQNLNHDAMYWYRQDPGQGLRLIYYSQIVNDFQKGDIAEGYSVSREKKESFPLTVTSAQKNPTAFYLCASSIGENEQYFGPGTRLTVT.